The 2 T cell receptor beta chains presented below share a single source sample, sequenced in a study of blood T cell repertoires in COVID-19. Using immunoSEQ multiplex PCR, the repertoire was profiled, and TCRdb retains in-frame clones only, with some absent. The profile shows 60,000 to 75,000 clones, around 83% of them singletons. The sequenced sample was peripheral blood. The source of these receptors is a human donor in a cohort sampled during active COVID-19.

V gene TRBV10-1 combines with J gene TRBJ2-3; 7 nucleotides agree with TRBD1. V gave up 8 bases and J gave up 2 bases; unmatched junction bases: 4. In germline, CDR1 is WNHNN, CDR2 SYGVQD (reference sequence). This CDR3 is 13 amino acids long. CDR3 coding DNA: TGCGCCAGCCGGACAGGAAACACAGATACGCAGTATTTT. Translating it yields CASRTGNTDTQYF.

CDR3 region: CASSQGGREYNEQFF. The CDR3 region has the DNA TGTGCCAGCAGCCAGGGGGGCAGGGAATATAATGAGCAGTTCTTC. J is TRBJ2-1 and V is TRBV11-3; the D gene is possibly TRBD1 (7 bases). Trimming cost V 5 bases and J 7 bases, with 18 bases left between them. Germline CDR1 is SGHNT and CDR2 is YENEEA. This CDR3 has 15 amino acids.